This entry features one TCR beta chain sequence. What it binds is unknown. The sample belongs to a study of chemoradiotherapy in HPV16-positive cancers. Across the study: Two HPV16-positive patients' cells yielded candidate HPV-specific clones and common motifs.

Generated by immunoSEQ multiplex PCR, the TCRdb table keeps only in-frame clones and is missing some. Seen here are about 8,400 clones, about 88% observed once, and the top ten hold roughly 3.7%. Study outcomes and limitations: Candidate HPV-specific clones and E7-related TCR motifs grew in tumor during treatment. HPV-specific T cells were functionally defined from only two HPV16-positive patients.

V was pared by 0 bases and J by 0 bases, with 3 bases of the junction left unmatched. Germline lookup yields CDR1 MNHEY and CDR2 SMNVEV (reference sequence). The CDR3 spans 16 residues. The TCR was taken from a human donor with HPV-associated anogenital cancer. The chain links TRBV27 to TRBJ2-7, with 9 positions matching TRBD2. Sequenced material: tumor tissue, taken from a patient who underwent chemoradiotherapy. CDR3 amino acids: CASSLSGGRASYEQYF. For the CDR3, the DNA is TGTGCCAGCAGTTTATCGGGCGGGAGGGCCTCCTACGAGCAGTACTTC.